This T cell receptor (beta chain) was captured by sequencing in a study of post-analysis software for immune sequencing data. Across the whole study: Disease courses included relapsing-remitting, secondary progressive and progressive-relapsing multiple sclerosis.

Study outcomes and limitations: TRBV5-6, TRBV5-1 and TRBV20-1 were among 4 or 5 TRBV segments more frequent in patients than controls. Controls had significantly higher normalized Chao1 diversity than multiple sclerosis patients. Batch-mates among the samples co-clustered strongly by F measure.

On this clonotype itself: Its target is unknown.

Included in the TCR beta cDNA libraries were unique molecular identifiers. Input populations of 1 to 10 million T cells gave rise to approximately 500,000 cDNA molecules. TCRdb used MiXCR to reprocess the PCR reads, holding one entry per CDR3 protein. The data hold roughly 580,000 distinct CDR3 sequences, with 44% observed a single time. Losses at the gene ends were 4 bases for V and 6 bases for J; bases not matched to a gene: 7. This CDR3 region has 14 residues. The sequencing sample was made of blood. The chain carries TRBV12-3 or TRBV12-4 and TRBJ2-7; 9 positions agree with TRBD1. The sequence was obtained from a girl aged 5-17 years with multiple sclerosis. CDR3 sequence: CASSSWDRAREQYF. In nucleotides, the CDR3 is TGTGCCAGCAGTTCGTGGGACAGGGCACGCGAGCAGTACTTC.